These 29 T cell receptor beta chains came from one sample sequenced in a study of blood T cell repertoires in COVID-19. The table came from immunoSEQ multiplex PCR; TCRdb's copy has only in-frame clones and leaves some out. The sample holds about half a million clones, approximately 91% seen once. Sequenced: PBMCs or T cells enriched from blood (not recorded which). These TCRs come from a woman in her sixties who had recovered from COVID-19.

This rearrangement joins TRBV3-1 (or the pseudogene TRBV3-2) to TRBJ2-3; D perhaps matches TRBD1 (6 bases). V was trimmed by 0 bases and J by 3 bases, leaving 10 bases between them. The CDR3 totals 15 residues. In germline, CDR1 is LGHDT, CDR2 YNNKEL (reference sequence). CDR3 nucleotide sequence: TGTGCCAGCAGCCAAGATATAACAGGGACAGATACGCAGTATTTT. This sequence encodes CASSQDITGTDTQYF.

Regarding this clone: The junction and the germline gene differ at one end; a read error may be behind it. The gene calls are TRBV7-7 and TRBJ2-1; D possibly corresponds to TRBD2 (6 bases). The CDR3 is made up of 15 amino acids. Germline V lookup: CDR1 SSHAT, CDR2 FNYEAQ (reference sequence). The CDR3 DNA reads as TGTGCTAGCAGCTCAGAGCGGGCGTCCTACAATGAGCAGTTCTTC. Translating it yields CASSSERASYNEQFF.

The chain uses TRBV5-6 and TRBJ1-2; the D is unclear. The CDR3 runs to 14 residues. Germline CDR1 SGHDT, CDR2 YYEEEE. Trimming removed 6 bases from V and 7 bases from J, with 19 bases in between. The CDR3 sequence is CASTDSRAAAGYTF. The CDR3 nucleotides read TGTGCCAGCACCGATTCACGTGCGGCGGCTGGCTACACCTTC.

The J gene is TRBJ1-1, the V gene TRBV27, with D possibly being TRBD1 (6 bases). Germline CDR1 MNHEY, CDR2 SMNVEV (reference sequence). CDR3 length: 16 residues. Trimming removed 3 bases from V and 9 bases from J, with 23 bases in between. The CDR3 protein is CASSFTYLPSQGQAFF. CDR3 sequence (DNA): TGTGCCAGCAGTTTTACTTATCTACCCTCCCAGGGGCAAGCTTTCTTT.

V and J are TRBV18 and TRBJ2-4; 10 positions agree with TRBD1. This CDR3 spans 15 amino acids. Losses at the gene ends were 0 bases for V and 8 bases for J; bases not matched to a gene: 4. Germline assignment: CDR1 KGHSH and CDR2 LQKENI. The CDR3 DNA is TGTGCCAGCTCACCACCGACAGGGGGCTTAGACATTCAGTACTTC. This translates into CASSPPTGGLDIQYF.

The CDR3 protein is CASSGLEGYTF. CDR3 nucleotides: TGTGCCAGCAGTGGTTTGGAGGGCTACACCTTC. This chain connects TRBV2 to TRBJ1-2; D is undetermined. This CDR3 has 11 residues. Germline values: CDR1 SNHLY, CDR2 FYNNEI. Trimming shortened V by 4 bases and J by 8 bases, and 8 bases separated the two germline ends. The complete variable domain, with remaining parts taken from reference TRBV2 and TRBJ1-2, reads EPEVTQTPSHQVTQMGQEVILRCVPISNHLYFYWYRQILGQKVEFLVSFYNNEISEKSEIFDDQFSVERPDGSNFTLKIRSTKLEDSAMYFCASSGLEGYTFGSGTRLTVV.

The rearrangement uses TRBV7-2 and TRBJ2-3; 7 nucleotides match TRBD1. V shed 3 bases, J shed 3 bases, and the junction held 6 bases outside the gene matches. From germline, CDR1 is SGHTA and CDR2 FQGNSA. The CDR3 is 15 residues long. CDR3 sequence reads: CASSFRGLATDTQYF. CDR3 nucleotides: TGTGCCAGCAGCTTCAGGGGGTTGGCGACAGATACGCAGTATTTT.

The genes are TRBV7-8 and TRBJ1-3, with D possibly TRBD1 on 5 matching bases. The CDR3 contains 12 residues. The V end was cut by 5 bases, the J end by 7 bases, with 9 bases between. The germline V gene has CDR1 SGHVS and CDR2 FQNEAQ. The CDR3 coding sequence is TGTGCCAGCAGCCCTCAGGGCAACACCATATATTTT. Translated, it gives CASSPQGNTIYF.

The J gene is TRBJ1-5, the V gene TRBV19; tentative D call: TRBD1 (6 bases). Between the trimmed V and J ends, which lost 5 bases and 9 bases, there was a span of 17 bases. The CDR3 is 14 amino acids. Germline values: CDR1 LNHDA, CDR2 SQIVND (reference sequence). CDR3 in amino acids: CASSGGRLYVPQHF. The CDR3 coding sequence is TGTGCCAGTAGTGGGGGCCGTCTTTATGTGCCCCAGCATTTT.

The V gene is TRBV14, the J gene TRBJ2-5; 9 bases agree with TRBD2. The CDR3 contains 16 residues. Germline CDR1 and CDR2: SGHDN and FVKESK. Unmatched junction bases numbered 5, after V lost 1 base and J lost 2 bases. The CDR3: CASSQGGSGGQETQYF. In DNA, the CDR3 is TGTGCCAGCAGCCAAGGCGGTAGCGGGGGACAAGAGACCCAGTACTTC.

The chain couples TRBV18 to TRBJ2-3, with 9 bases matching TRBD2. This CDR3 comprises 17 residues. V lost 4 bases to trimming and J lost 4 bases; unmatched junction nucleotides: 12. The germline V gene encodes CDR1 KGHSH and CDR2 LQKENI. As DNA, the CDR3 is TGTGCCAGCTCACACACTGGCGGGGGGGCCGTGTCAGATACGCAGTATTTT. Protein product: CASSHTGGGAVSDTQYF. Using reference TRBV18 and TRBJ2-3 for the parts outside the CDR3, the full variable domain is NAGVMQNPRHLVRRRGQEARLRCSPMKGHSHVYWYRQLPEEGLKFMVYLQKENIIDESGMPKERFSAEFPKEGPSILRIQQVVRGDSAAYFCASSHTGGGAVSDTQYFGPGTRLTVL.

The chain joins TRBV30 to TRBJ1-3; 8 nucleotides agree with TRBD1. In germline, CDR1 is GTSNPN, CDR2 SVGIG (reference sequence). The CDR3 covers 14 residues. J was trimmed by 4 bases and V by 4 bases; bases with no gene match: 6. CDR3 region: CAWMSRGLGNTIYF. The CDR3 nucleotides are TGTGCCTGGATGTCCAGGGGGCTAGGAAACACCATATATTTT.

CDR3 DNA sequence: TGTGCCAGCAGCGCACCGTCCAGCGGGGGGACAGATACGCAGTATTTT. Residues: CASSAPSSGGTDTQYF. This rearrangement joins TRBV9 to TRBJ2-3; 9 nucleotides line up with TRBD2. Per germline, CDR1 SGDLS and CDR2 YYNGEE. The CDR3 extends over 16 amino acids. The V and J ends lost 3 bases and 3 bases, in that order; junction bases with no gene match: 8.

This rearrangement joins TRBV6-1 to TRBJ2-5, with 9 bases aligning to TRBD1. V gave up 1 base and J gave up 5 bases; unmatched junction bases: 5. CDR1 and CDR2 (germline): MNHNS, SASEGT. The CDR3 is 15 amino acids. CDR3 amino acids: CASSEDPTGGETQYF. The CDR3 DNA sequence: TGTGCCAGCAGTGAAGATCCGACAGGGGGGGAGACCCAGTACTTC.

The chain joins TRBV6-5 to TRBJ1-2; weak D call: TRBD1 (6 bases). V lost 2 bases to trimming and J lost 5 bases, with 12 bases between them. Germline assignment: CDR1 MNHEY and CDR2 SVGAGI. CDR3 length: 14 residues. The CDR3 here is CASSYQGPGYGYTF. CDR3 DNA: TGTGCCAGCAGTTACCAGGGGCCGGGGTATGGCTACACCTTC.

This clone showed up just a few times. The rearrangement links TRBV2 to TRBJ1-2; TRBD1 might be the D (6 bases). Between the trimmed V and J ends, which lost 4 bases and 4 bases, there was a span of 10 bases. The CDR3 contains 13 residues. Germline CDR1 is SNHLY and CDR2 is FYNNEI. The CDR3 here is CASSAGEGYGYTF. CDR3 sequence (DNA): TGTGCCAGCAGTGCAGGGGAAGGCTATGGCTACACCTTC.

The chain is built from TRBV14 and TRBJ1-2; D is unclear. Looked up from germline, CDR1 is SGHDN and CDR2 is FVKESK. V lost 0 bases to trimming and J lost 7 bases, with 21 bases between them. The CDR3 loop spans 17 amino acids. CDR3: CASSQDAYPTDLSGYTF. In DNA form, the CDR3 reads TGTGCCAGCAGCCAAGATGCATACCCTACCGATTTGAGTGGCTACACCTTC. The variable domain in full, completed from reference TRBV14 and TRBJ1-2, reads EAGVTQFPSHSVIEKGQTVTLRCDPISGHDNLYWYRRVMGKEIKFLLHFVKESKQDESGMPNNRFLAERTGGTYSTLKVQPAELEDSGVYFCASSQDAYPTDLSGYTFGSGTRLTVV.

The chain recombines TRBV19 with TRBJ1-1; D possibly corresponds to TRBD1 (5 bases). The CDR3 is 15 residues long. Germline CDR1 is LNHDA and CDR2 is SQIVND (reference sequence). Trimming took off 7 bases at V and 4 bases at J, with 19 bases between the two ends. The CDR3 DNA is TGTGCCAGTATCCCAAACCTAGGGGTGGGCACTGAAGCTTTCTTT. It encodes CASIPNLGVGTEAFF.

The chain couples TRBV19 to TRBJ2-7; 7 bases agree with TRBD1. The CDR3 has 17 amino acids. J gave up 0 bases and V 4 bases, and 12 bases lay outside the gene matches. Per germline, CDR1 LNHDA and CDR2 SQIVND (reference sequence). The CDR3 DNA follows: TGTGCCAGTAGTACTTTTTCGTTGGGACAGAGCTCCTACGAGCAGTACTTC. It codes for CASSTFSLGQSSYEQYF.

CDR3 amino acids: CASSLDGGTGDTQYF. CDR3 nucleotide sequence: TGCGCCAGCAGCTTGGATGGAGGGACGGGAGATACGCAGTATTTT. The chain is built from TRBV5-1 and TRBJ2-3, with D tentatively TRBD2 (6 bases). Trimming pared 0 bases from V and 5 bases from J, leaving 13 bases between. This CDR3 has 15 amino acids. Looked up from germline, CDR1 is SGHRS and CDR2 is YFSETQ. The full variable domain, its missing parts supplied by reference TRBV5-1 and TRBJ2-3, is KAGVTQTPRYLIKTRGQQVTLSCSPISGHRSVSWYQQTPGQGLQFLFEYFSETQRNKGNFPGRFSGRQFSNSRSEMNVSTLELGDSALYLCASSLDGGTGDTQYFGPGTRLTVL.

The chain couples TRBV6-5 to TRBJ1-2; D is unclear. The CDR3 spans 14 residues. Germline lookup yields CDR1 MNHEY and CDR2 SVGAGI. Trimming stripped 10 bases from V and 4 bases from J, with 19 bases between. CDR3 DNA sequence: TGTGCCACCTTGGGCGTCGGGGTGACCTATGGCTACACCTTC. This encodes CATLGVGVTYGYTF.

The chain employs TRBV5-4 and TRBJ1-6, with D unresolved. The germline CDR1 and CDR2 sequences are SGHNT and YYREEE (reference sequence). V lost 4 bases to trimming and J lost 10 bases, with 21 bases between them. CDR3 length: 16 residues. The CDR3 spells CASSTQSGQRTSPLHF. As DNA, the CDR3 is TGTGCCAGCAGCACCCAGTCGGGCCAGCGGACGTCACCCCTCCACTTT.

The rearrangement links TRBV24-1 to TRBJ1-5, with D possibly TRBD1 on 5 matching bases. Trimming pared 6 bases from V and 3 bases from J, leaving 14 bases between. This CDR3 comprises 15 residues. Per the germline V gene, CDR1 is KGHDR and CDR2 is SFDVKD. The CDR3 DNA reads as TGTGCCACCAGTCCGGGGGGATCATCCAATCAGCCCCAGCATTTT. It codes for CATSPGGSSNQPQHF.

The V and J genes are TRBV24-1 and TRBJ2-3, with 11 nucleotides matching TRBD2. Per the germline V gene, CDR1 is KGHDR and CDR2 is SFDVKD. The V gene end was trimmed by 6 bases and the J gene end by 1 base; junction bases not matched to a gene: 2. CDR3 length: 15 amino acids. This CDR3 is CATSTSGGGTDTQYF. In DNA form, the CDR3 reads TGTGCCACCAGTACTAGCGGGGGAGGCACAGATACGCAGTATTTT.

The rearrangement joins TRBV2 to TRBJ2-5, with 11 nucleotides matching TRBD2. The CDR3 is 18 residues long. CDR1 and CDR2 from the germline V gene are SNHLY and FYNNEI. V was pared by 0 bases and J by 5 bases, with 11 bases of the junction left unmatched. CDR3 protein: CASSEALLAGGRRETQYF. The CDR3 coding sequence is TGTGCCAGCAGTGAAGCGCTCCTAGCGGGGGGCCGGAGGGAGACCCAGTACTTC.

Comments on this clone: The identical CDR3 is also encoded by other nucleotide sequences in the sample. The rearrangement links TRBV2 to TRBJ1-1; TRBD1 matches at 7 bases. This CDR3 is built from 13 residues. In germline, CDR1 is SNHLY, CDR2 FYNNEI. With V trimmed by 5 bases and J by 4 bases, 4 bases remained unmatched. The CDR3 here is CASSPTGVTEAFF. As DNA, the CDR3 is TGTGCCAGCAGTCCCACAGGGGTCACTGAAGCTTTCTTT.

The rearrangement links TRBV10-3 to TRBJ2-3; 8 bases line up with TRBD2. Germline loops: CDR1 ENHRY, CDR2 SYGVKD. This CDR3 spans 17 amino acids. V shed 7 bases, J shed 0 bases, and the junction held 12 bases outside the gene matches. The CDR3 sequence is CAITPGAGGPSTDTQYF. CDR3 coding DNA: TGTGCCATCACCCCGGGGGCGGGGGGCCCTAGCACAGATACGCAGTATTTT.

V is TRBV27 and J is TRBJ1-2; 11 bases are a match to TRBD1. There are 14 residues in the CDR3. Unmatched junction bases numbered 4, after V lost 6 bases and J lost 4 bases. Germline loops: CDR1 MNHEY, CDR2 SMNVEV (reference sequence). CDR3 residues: CASSRTGGLYGYTF. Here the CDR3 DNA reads TGTGCCAGCAGCCGGACAGGGGGCCTCTATGGCTACACCTTC.

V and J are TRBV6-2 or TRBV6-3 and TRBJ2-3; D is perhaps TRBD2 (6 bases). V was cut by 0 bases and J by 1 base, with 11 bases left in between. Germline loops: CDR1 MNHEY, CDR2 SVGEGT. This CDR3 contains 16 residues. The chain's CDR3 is CASSYSREVGTDTQYF. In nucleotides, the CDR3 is TGTGCCAGCAGTTACTCGAGGGAGGTAGGCACAGATACGCAGTATTTT.